This T cell receptor beta chain was captured by sequencing in a study of blood T cell repertoires in COVID-19. At the level of the study: Acute-phase and convalescent COVID-19 samples originated in the United States, Italy and Spain. T cells, B-cell-depleted T cells, or PBMCs supplied cDNA or gDNA.

The CDR3 is 15 residues long. Per the germline V gene, CDR1 is LGHDT and CDR2 is YNNKEL (reference sequence). Trimming left V 1 base short and J 0 bases short, with 7 bases between. The sample holds a few counts of this clone. Per the authors' pipeline: For nucleated cells, counts were estimated from reference gene primer amplification. Sequencing used immunoSEQ multiplex PCR; TCRdb keeps in-frame clones, though not all of them. V, J and clone size derive from that table, while D and trimming were established from the DNA sequence. The table records over 200,000 clones, around 89% of them present only once.

The clonotype was recovered from a woman between 35 and 50 years old who had recovered from COVID-19. V is TRBV3-1 (or the pseudogene TRBV3-2) and J is TRBJ1-3; TRBD1 is a possible D gene (6 bases). The sequencing sample was made of peripheral blood. The CDR3 sequence is CASSQGTVSGNTIYF. The CDR3 DNA follows: TGTGCCAGCAGCCAAGGGACAGTCTCTGGAAACACCATATATTTT.